Listed below are T cell receptor beta chains from one sample, sequenced in a study of blood T cell repertoires in COVID-19. TCRdb keeps only in-frame clones here, not all; method: immunoSEQ multiplex PCR. Of approximately 260,000 clones listed, roughly 89% are singletons. The sequencing input was peripheral blood. The receptor set was obtained from a woman aged 55-70 years with COVID-19, enrolled during active disease. The CDR3 runs from the conserved cysteine through the conserved F or W.

TRBJ2-6 TRBV5-1 CASSSARGLANVLTF
TRBJ2-7 TRBV18 CASSSDSSYEQYF
TRBJ2-5 TRBV5-8 CASSLGQGGETQYF
TRBJ1-1 TRBV9 CASSVAPLGRYTEAFF
TRBJ1-4 TRBV9 CASSIRTGELFF
TRBJ2-1 TRBV19 CASSSRSDKDEQFF
TRBJ1-1 TRBV18 CASSPGQPLNTEAFF
TRBJ1-2 TRBV15 CATSKEAGGYTF
TRBJ2-1 TRBV10-2 CASSVNNEQFF
TRBJ1-1 TRBV29-1 CSVGMRNTEAFF
TRBJ2-1 TRBV4-2 CASRQETSGGEDNEQFF
TRBJ1-2 TRBV19 CASSMGGRGYTF
TRBJ1-4 TRBV16 CASSQLQSGEKLFF
TRBJ2-1 TRBV7-3 CASSSRGAMLGSYNEQFF
TRBJ1-3 TRBV30 CACELTGGGNTIYF
TRBJ2-3 TRBV7-2 CASSGGVTDTQYF
TRBJ1-1 TRBV27 CASNYRGPNTEAFF
TRBJ1-2 TRBV19 CASSSGQFEIYGYTF
TRBJ1-5 TRBV2 CASSLYSNQPQHF
TRBJ1-5 TRBV19 CASSIGVVGDQPQHF
TRBJ2-6 TRBV11-3 CASSLGQGTYSGANVLTF
TRBJ1-1 TRBV28 CASSTMNTEAFF
TRBJ2-7 TRBV19 CASSGGGYEQYF
TRBJ2-1 TRBV29-1 CSVEGTDLEGYNEQFF
TRBJ2-2 TRBV7-7 CASSLDRNTGELFF
TRBJ1-2 TRBV5-6 CASSRDRNGYTF
TRBJ1-1 TRBV19 CASSDRQGWENTEAFF
TRBJ1-1 TRBV7-9 CASSLGWGGAIEAFF
TRBJ1-2 TRBV7-2 CASSYTGTLMGYTF